This passage covers 22 T cell receptor beta chains from one sample sequenced in a study of early T cells in non-severe SARS-CoV-2 infection. Each CDR3 protein is one row after TCRdb ran MiXCR on the 5' RACE reads. The sample has some 61,000 distinct CDR3 sequences, approximately 10% seen once; the top ten hold about 3.8%. The source was whole blood, collected at baseline. The receptor source for this set is an adult who was a healthcare worker with PCR-confirmed SARS-CoV-2 infection or an uninfected control (not recorded which).

This clonotype was counted between two and nine times. This rearrangement joins TRBV29-1 to TRBJ2-1; D may correspond to TRBD1 or TRBD2 (5 bases each). Per germline, CDR1 SQVTM and CDR2 ANQGSEA. The V gene lost 6 bases and the J gene lost 4 bases, with 13 bases spanning the gap. This CDR3 comprises 13 residues. CDR3 nucleotide sequence: TGCAGCGTCGGGGACGGCCTGTACAATGAGCAGTTCTTC. The encoded protein is CSVGDGLYNEQFF.

This clonotype was observed at least ten times. The chain couples TRBV3-1 to TRBJ1-2, with a possible D match to TRBD1 (5 bases). Germline CDR1 LGHDT, CDR2 YNNKEL (reference sequence). There are 14 residues in the CDR3. V shed 4 bases and J shed 3 bases, with 12 bases lying between them. The CDR3 loop is CASSPPGAHYGYTF. Here the CDR3 DNA reads TGTGCCAGCAGCCCCCCCGGGGCCCACTATGGCTACACCTTC.

This chain joins TRBV5-1 and TRBJ2-7; 10 nucleotides align to TRBD1. This CDR3 comprises 17 residues. The V gene's germline CDR1 is SGHRS and CDR2 YFSETQ. V lost 1 base, J lost 4 bases, and 11 bases stayed unmatched. This CDR3 is CASSLSPGQGLGYEQYF. CDR3 coding DNA: TGCGCCAGCAGCTTGTCACCGGGACAGGGGTTAGGGTACGAGCAGTACTTC. Full variable domain (missing parts from reference TRBV5-1 and TRBJ2-7): KAGVTQTPRYLIKTRGQQVTLSCSPISGHRSVSWYQQTPGQGLQFLFEYFSETQRNKGNFPGRFSGRQFSNSRSEMNVSTLELGDSALYLCASSLSPGQGLGYEQYFGPGTRLTVT.

V and J are TRBV30 and TRBJ1-1; D unclear. The CDR3 has 12 residues. Trimming stripped 5 bases from V and 4 bases from J, with 11 bases between. From germline, CDR1 is GTSNPN and CDR2 SVGIG (reference sequence). The CDR3 bases are TGTGCCTGGGGCCTCGGTGGCACTGAAGCTTTCTTT. Protein: CAWGLGGTEAFF.

At least ten counts were recorded for this clonotype. V gene TRBV20-1 combines with J gene TRBJ2-1; 8 bases align to TRBD2. The CDR3 has 17 residues. V lost 3 bases and J lost 7; bases outside the gene matches: 17. Per germline, CDR1 DFQATT and CDR2 SNEGSKA (reference sequence). The CDR3 here is CSARPITSGPRENEQFF. The CDR3 DNA reads TGCAGTGCTAGGCCCATTACTAGCGGACCCCGGGAAAATGAGCAGTTCTTC.

This clonotype was observed a few times. The chain joins TRBV6-1 to TRBJ1-5; no reliable D call. The germline V gene has CDR1 MNHNS and CDR2 SASEGT. There are 14 residues in the CDR3. V shed 5 bases and J shed 1 base, with 9 bases lying between them. DNA of the CDR3: TGTGCCAGCAGTACCGCATACAGCAATCAGCCCCAGCATTTT. The encoded protein is CASSTAYSNQPQHF.

As to this clonotype: Compared with germline, one end of the junction differs, possibly owing to a read error. The CDR3 DNA reads TGTGCCGGCAGCTCCGGCGAGGACGTTGGCTACACCTTC. Protein sequence: CAGSSGEDVGYTF. The J gene is TRBJ1-2, the V gene TRBV7-9; D gene ambiguous. CDR1 and CDR2 (germline): SEHNR, FQNEAQ (reference sequence). The CDR3 extends over 13 amino acids.

This clonotype was seen only a few times. The V call is TRBV11-2, the J call TRBJ2-3; 13 bases align to TRBD2. V gave up 4 bases and J gave up 3 bases; unmatched junction bases: 4. CDR3 size: 16 residues. Germline values: CDR1 SGHAT, CDR2 FQNNGV. The CDR3 nucleotides are TGTGCCAGCAGCTGGACTAGCGGGAGATTGACAGATACGCAGTATTTT. It yields the protein CASSWTSGRLTDTQYF.

This clonotype was seen a handful of times. The chain couples TRBV29-1 to TRBJ2-2; 9 bases fit TRBD2. Trimming took 4 bases from V and 4 from J; bases not matched to a gene: 4. The germline V gene has CDR1 SQVTM and CDR2 ANQGSEA. The CDR3 loop spans 14 amino acids. The CDR3 loop reads CSVVAGGPTGELFF. The CDR3 DNA reads TGCAGCGTTGTTGCGGGAGGGCCCACCGGGGAGCTGTTTTTT.

This clonotype occurred many times. J is TRBJ1-1 and V is TRBV29-1; D gene uncertain. The ends were cut back, 1 base at V and 1 base at J, with 7 bases in the middle. The germline gives CDR1 SQVTM, CDR2 ANQGSEA. The CDR3 spans 13 residues. CDR3 nucleotides: TGCAGCGTTGAAGCCCCCGGGAACACTGAAGCTTTCTTT. Protein sequence: CSVEAPGNTEAFF.

A few counts support this clonotype. The chain is built from TRBV18 and TRBJ1-4; TRBD1 agrees at 9 bases. V gave up 3 bases and J gave up 7 bases; unmatched junction bases: 9. This CDR3 region has 16 residues. Per germline, CDR1 KGHSH and CDR2 LQKENI. CDR3 loop: CASSPGTGRTSEKLFF. DNA of the CDR3: TGTGCCAGCTCACCGGGGACAGGGAGGACGAGTGAAAAACTGTTTTTT.

J is TRBJ1-1 and V is TRBV7-9, with D unresolved. CDR1 and CDR2 from the germline V gene are SEHNR and FQNEAQ (reference sequence). The germline V and J ends were trimmed by 1 base and 4 bases, with 4 bases remaining between them. The CDR3 runs 12 residues. CDR3 amino acids: CASSLDGTEAFF. The CDR3 region has the DNA TGTGCCAGCAGCTTAGATGGCACTGAAGCTTTCTTT. Supplemented by reference TRBV7-9 and TRBJ1-1, the full variable domain reads DTGVSQNPRHKITKRGQNVTFRCDPISEHNRLYWYRQTLGQGPEFLTYFQNEAQLEKSRLLSDRFSAERPKGSFSTLEIQRTEQGDSAMYLCASSLDGTEAFFGQGTRLTVV.

This clonotype has at least ten counts. V is TRBV24-1 and J is TRBJ1-2; tentative D call: TRBD1 (6 bases). This CDR3 contains 13 residues. Germline CDR1 reads KGHDR; CDR2 reads SFDVKD. The V and J ends lost 5 bases and 4 bases respectively, with 10 bases between them. The CDR3 loop is CATSVGQGYGYTF. In DNA, the CDR3 is TGTGCCACCAGTGTGGGACAAGGCTATGGCTACACCTTC.

This clonotype was counted at least ten times. The gene calls are TRBV6-1 and TRBJ2-1, with TRBD1 identical over 8 bases. J gave up 8 bases and V 5 bases, and 11 bases lay outside the gene matches. The CDR3 covers 15 residues. Germline lookup yields CDR1 MNHNS and CDR2 SASEGT. CDR3 sequence (DNA): TGTGCCAGCAGTTCGGACAGGGTGGTTGGCTATGAGCAGTTCTTC. This sequence encodes CASSSDRVVGYEQFF.

This clonotype was found a few times. The CDR3 protein is CASSQDTDPGGLQETQYF. The CDR3 nucleotides are TGTGCCAGCAGCCAAGATACAGATCCGGGAGGGCTCCAAGAGACCCAGTACTTC. The rearrangement links TRBV3-1 to TRBJ2-5; the match to TRBD2 covers 8 bases. Trimming took 0 bases from V and 1 from J; bases not matched to a gene: 10. Germline values: CDR1 LGHDT, CDR2 YNNKEL (reference sequence). The CDR3 is 18 amino acids.

This clonotype has only a few counts. V is TRBV10-3 and J is TRBJ2-1; 10 bases fit TRBD2. The trim removed 2 bases at V and 3 bases at J, leaving 4 bases unmatched. Germline CDR1 ENHRY, CDR2 SYGVKD. The length of the CDR3 is 16 residues. The CDR3 DNA is TGTGCCATCAGTGAGCTAGGACTAGCGGACTACAATGAGCAGTTCTTC. It translates to CAISELGLADYNEQFF.

The sample holds many counts of this clonotype. The chain carries TRBV5-6 and TRBJ2-5; 8 bases are a match to TRBD1. J gave up 6 bases and V 6 bases, and 13 bases lay outside the gene matches. Germline loops: CDR1 SGHDT, CDR2 YYEEEE. The CDR3 spans 15 residues. The CDR3 nucleotides read TGTGCCAGCACCAGGGGTCCAGGGGGCGGAAAGACCCAGTACTTC. It specifies CASTRGPGGGKTQYF.

This clonotype was recorded at least ten times. This sequence joins TRBV7-6 and TRBJ2-3; TRBD2 matches at 8 bases. The trim removed 5 bases at V and 5 bases at J, leaving 6 bases unmatched. This CDR3 comprises 14 residues. The germline V gene encodes CDR1 SGHVS and CDR2 FNYEAQ. CDR3 residues: CASSPATSGDTQYF. In DNA, the CDR3 is TGTGCCAGCAGCCCTGCAACTAGCGGAGATACGCAGTATTTT.

CDR3 DNA: TGCGCCAGCAGCTCCGGGACTAGCTTTGAGACCCAGTACTTC. Amino acids: CASSSGTSFETQYF. V is TRBV5-1 and J is TRBJ2-5, with TRBD2 identical over 9 bases. Germline V gene data show CDR1 as SGHRS and CDR2 as YFSETQ. The CDR3 consists of 14 residues. The ends lost 3 bases at V and 5 bases at J; junction bases unmatched: 5.

The table lists this clonotype with many counts. The chain employs TRBV7-9 and TRBJ2-3; 11 bases align to TRBD1. The CDR3 consists of 16 residues. V trimming: 5 bases; J trimming: 4 bases; junction bases outside the gene matches: 8. Germline V gene data show CDR1 as SEHNR and CDR2 as FQNEAQ (reference sequence). In DNA form, the CDR3 reads TGTGCCAGCAGCCCAAGGACAGGGGGCGACGCAGATACGCAGTATTTT. Its translation: CASSPRTGGDADTQYF.

V gene TRBV5-6 combines with J gene TRBJ2-1; D is uncertain. V gave up 4 bases and J gave up 10 bases, with 12 bases separating them. Per germline, CDR1 SGHDT and CDR2 YYEEEE. The length of the CDR3 is 12 residues. The CDR3 is CASSVTVGEQFF. Written as DNA, the CDR3 is TGTGCCAGCAGCGTAACAGTAGGCGAGCAGTTCTTC.

This clonotype was recorded many times. The chain combines TRBV7-3 with TRBJ1-5; 8 bases fit TRBD1. Germline V gives CDR1 SGHTA, CDR2 FQGTGA. This CDR3 has 16 amino acids. V was pared by 5 bases and J by 0 bases, with 6 bases of the junction left unmatched. CDR3 DNA sequence: TGTGCCAGCAGCCGAACCGGGACAGGTAGCAATCAGCCCCAGCATTTT. This translates into CASSRTGTGSNQPQHF.